A single sample is the source of the 19 T cell receptor beta chains below, sequenced in a study of patients and donors after allogeneic stem cell transplantation. One entry per CDR3 protein results from TCRdb running MiXCR on the RT-PCR reads. Of 800,000 to 1,000,000 distinct CDR3 sequences in the sample, more than 15% were seen once. The sequenced sample was blood, either unsorted or a sorted T cell fraction (not recorded which). These TCRs come from a human donor who was either an allogeneic HSCT recipient or a stem cell or donor lymphocyte infusion donor (not recorded which). It is not recorded whose cells these are; they may come from a transplant donor.

The rearrangement joins TRBV11-2 to TRBJ2-2; a possible D gene is TRBD1 (6 bases). Germline CDR1 is SGHAT and CDR2 is FQNNGV. V lost 1 base, J lost 7 bases, and 10 bases lay in between. This CDR3 is 14 amino acids long. The CDR3 DNA follows: TGTGCCAGCAGCTTAGTAACAGGGATCGGGGAGCTGTTTTTT. It yields the protein CASSLVTGIGELFF.

This chain uses TRBV20-1 with TRBJ2-1; D not resolved. Germline V gives CDR1 DFQATT, CDR2 SNEGSKA (reference sequence). This CDR3 spans 11 amino acids. V was trimmed by 3 bases and J by 8 bases, leaving 8 bases between them. CDR3 sequence (DNA): TGCAGTGCTAGTCCTGGGGATGAGCAGTTCTTC. Protein: CSASPGDEQFF.

The rearrangement links TRBV27 to TRBJ2-5, with D tentatively TRBD1 (5 bases). The V gene's germline CDR1 is MNHEY and CDR2 SMNVEV (reference sequence). This CDR3 is built from 15 residues. Trimming stripped 3 bases from V and 4 bases from J, with 15 bases between. The CDR3 coding sequence is TGTGCCAGCAGTTTCGCCGGGCAGGGCGGAGAGACCCAGTACTTC. It specifies CASSFAGQGGETQYF.

The sample holds a few counts of this clonotype. The gene calls are TRBV20-1 and TRBJ1-1; TRBD1 matches 7 bases. Germline lookup yields CDR1 DFQATT and CDR2 SNEGSKA (reference sequence). J was trimmed by 0 bases and V by 5 bases; bases with no gene match: 6. The CDR3 contains 14 residues. The chain's CDR3 is CSALPGTVNTEAFF. The CDR3 bases are TGCAGTGCTCTACCTGGGACAGTGAACACTGAAGCTTTCTTT.

The rearrangement uses TRBV9 and TRBJ2-1; 9 nucleotides agree with TRBD2. The CDR3 is made up of 13 amino acids. V dropped 5 bases and J dropped 5; count of bases not matched to a gene: 2. Germline V gives CDR1 SGDLS, CDR2 YYNGEE. DNA for the CDR3: TGTGCCAGCAGAGCTAGCGGGAACAATGAGCAGTTCTTC. It is translated as CASRASGNNEQFF.

This clonotype was counted only a few times. This chain joins TRBV12-3 or TRBV12-4 and TRBJ2-2; 11 nucleotides align to TRBD2. V lost 6 bases, J lost 5 bases, and 8 bases stayed unmatched. There are 16 residues in the CDR3. The CDR3 DNA reads TGTGCCAGCAGCCTTAGCGGGAGGGTTCGGACCGGGGAGCTGTTTTTT. Protein product: CASSLSGRVRTGELFF.

V is TRBV29-1 and J is TRBJ2-5; the match to TRBD2 covers 12 bases. The CDR3 extends over 18 amino acids. V lost 1 base to trimming and J lost 0 bases; unmatched junction nucleotides: 9. The germline V gene encodes CDR1 SQVTM and CDR2 ANQGSEA. CDR3 residues: CSVEVLITSGRYQETQYF. The CDR3 region has the DNA TGCAGCGTTGAAGTTCTAATCACTAGCGGGAGGTACCAAGAGACCCAGTACTTC.

As DNA, the CDR3 is TGTGCCAGCAGTTTAGGGGGAAGGGATCAGCCCCAGCATTTT. Residues: CASSLGGRDQPQHF. The gene calls are TRBV12-3 or TRBV12-4 and TRBJ1-5; D is ambiguous. This CDR3 contains 14 residues. Trimming took off 1 base at V and 5 bases at J, with 9 bases between the two ends.

This clonotype was detected only a few times. This chain uses TRBV6-4 with TRBJ1-1; D remains unclear. Germline lookup yields CDR1 MRHNA and CDR2 SNTAGT. The CDR3 totals 16 residues. V was shortened by 6 bases and J by 5 bases, with 22 bases between the two germline ends. Here the CDR3 reads CASRARATGFGTEAFF. CDR3 DNA: TGTGCCAGCAGGGCAAGGGCAACGGGGTTCGGGACTGAAGCTTTCTTT.

The V gene is TRBV12-3 or TRBV12-4, the J gene TRBJ2-5; 10 bases line up with TRBD2. Trimming took 6 bases from V and 5 from J; bases not matched to a gene: 12. The CDR3 covers 16 residues. The CDR3 DNA is TGTGCCAGCAGCCGCAAGGGGCTAGCGGGAGTGGAGACCCAGTACTTC. This encodes CASSRKGLAGVETQYF.

This clonotype was counted at least ten times. The V gene is TRBV6-2 or TRBV6-3, the J gene TRBJ2-7; a weak D match, TRBD1 (5 bases). The germline CDR1 and CDR2 sequences are MNHEY and SVGEGT. The CDR3 consists of 15 residues. V lost 4 bases to trimming and J lost 2 bases, with 15 bases between them. The CDR3 spells CASSSQAFKPYEQYF. CDR3 DNA sequence: TGTGCCAGCAGTTCACAGGCATTTAAGCCCTACGAGCAGTACTTC.

This clonotype was observed a few times. V gene TRBV20-1 combines with J gene TRBJ2-3; 10 bases align to TRBD1. Germline V gene sequence: CDR1 DFQATT, CDR2 SNEGSKA (reference sequence). V shed 7 bases and J 5 bases; nucleotides not matched to a gene: 6. The CDR3 is 13 residues long. CDR3 sequence (DNA): TGCAGTGGGGCGACAGGGGGCGAAGATACGCAGTATTTT. Its protein is CSGATGGEDTQYF.

The DNA for the CDR3 is TGTGCTAGTGGTTCGGGAGTAACCCCGGAGCAGTACTTC. This encodes CASGSGVTPEQYF. The chain recombines TRBV12-5 with TRBJ2-7; D might be TRBD2 (6 bases). The V end was cut by 4 bases, the J end by 7 bases, with 14 bases between. Germline V gene lookup returns CDR1 LGHNT and CDR2 FRNRAP. The CDR3 consists of 13 residues.

This clonotype was observed at least ten times. The V and J genes are TRBV5-1 and TRBJ2-1, with TRBD2 matching 11 bases. Trimming took 3 bases from V and 2 from J; bases not matched to a gene: 7. Germline V gene sequence: CDR1 SGHRS, CDR2 YFSETQ. This CDR3 is built from 17 residues. The CDR3 DNA reads TGCGCCAGCAGCTCGCTTAGCGGGAGGGCCACCTACAATGAGCAGTTCTTC. Encoded protein: CASSSLSGRATYNEQFF.

This clonotype was counted many times. The chain uses TRBV29-1 and TRBJ1-1; no firm D call. Trimming took off 6 bases at V and 1 base at J, with 15 bases between the two ends. Germline assignment: CDR1 SQVTM and CDR2 ANQGSEA. The CDR3 has 14 residues. CDR3 DNA sequence: TGCAGCGTAGAGATCCCGGAGCAGAACACTGAAGCTTTCTTT. Encoded protein: CSVEIPEQNTEAFF.

V and J are TRBV29-1 and TRBJ1-2; D remains ambiguous. Germline V gene sequence: CDR1 SQVTM, CDR2 ANQGSEA. The V end was cut by 4 bases, the J end by 3 bases, with 9 bases between. This CDR3 is built from 12 residues. The CDR3 here is CSVAERDYGYTF. CDR3 DNA sequence: TGCAGCGTTGCAGAGAGGGACTATGGCTACACCTTC.

This chain links TRBV12-3 or TRBV12-4 with TRBJ1-5; 7 nucleotides align to TRBD1. V shed 5 bases and J 6 bases; nucleotides not matched to a gene: 7. The CDR3 has 14 amino acids. CDR3 nucleotides: TGTGCCAGCAGTCCACAGGGGATCGGTCAGCCCCAGCATTTT. It is translated as CASSPQGIGQPQHF.

This clonotype was observed a few times. V gene TRBV20-1 combines with J gene TRBJ1-2; D is uncertain. Trimming stripped 0 bases from V and 5 bases from J, with 7 bases between. Germline CDR1 DFQATT, CDR2 SNEGSKA (reference sequence). The CDR3 contains 12 residues. CDR3 amino acids: CSARDSGYGYTF. For the CDR3, the DNA is TGCAGTGCTAGAGATAGCGGTTATGGCTACACCTTC.

This clonotype occurred a few times. CDR3 residues: CASSPKGGSTDTQYF. DNA of the CDR3: TGTGCCAGCAGCCCTAAGGGGGGGAGCACAGATACGCAGTATTTT. The rearrangement uses TRBV7-9 and TRBJ2-3; a weak D match, TRBD2 (7 bases). CDR3 length: 15 residues. Trimming left V 5 bases short and J 0 bases short, with 12 bases between. Germline lookup yields CDR1 SEHNR and CDR2 FQNEAQ (reference sequence).